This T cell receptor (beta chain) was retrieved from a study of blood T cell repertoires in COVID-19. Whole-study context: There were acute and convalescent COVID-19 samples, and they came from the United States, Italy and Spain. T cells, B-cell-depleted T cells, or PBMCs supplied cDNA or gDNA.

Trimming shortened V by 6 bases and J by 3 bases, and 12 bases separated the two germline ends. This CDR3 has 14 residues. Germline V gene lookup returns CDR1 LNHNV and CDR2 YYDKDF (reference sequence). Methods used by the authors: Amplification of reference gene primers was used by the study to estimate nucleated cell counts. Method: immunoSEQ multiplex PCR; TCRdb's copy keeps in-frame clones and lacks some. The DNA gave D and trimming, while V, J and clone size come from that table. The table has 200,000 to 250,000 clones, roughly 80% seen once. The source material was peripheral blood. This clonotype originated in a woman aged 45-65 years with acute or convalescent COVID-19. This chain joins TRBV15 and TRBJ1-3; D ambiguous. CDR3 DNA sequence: TGTGCCACCAGGCCAGGACTTGGTGGAAACACCATATATTTT. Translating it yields CATRPGLGGNTIYF.